The 8 T cell receptor beta chains presented below share a single source sample, sequenced in a study of CD4 T cells in relation to SARS-CoV-2 and coronaviruses. Their antigens remain unidentified. The unexposed donors gave CD4+ T cells in about 2011-2018, prior to COVID-19. CD4+ T cells were isolated from the cells after 10 days of culture. TCRdb keeps only in-frame clones here, not all; method: immunoSEQ multiplex PCR. The data hold about 18,000 clones, with about 72% observed a single time. Sequencing was done on a sample of CD4+ T cells from PBMCs, cultured in vitro. Receptors were obtained from a human donor in good health.

V usage is TRBV5-1 and J usage is TRBJ1-4; D remains ambiguous. Trimming stripped 0 bases from V and 3 bases from J, with 15 bases between. The CDR3 totals 17 residues. CDR1 is SGHRS, CDR2 YFSETQ, per germline. CDR3 amino acids: CASSLGRIRASNEKLFF. The DNA for the CDR3 is TGCGCCAGCAGCTTGGGCCGGATCCGGGCCTCTAATGAAAAACTGTTTTTT.

This clone was detected only a few times. The V and J genes are TRBV5-6 and TRBJ1-5, with 8 bases aligning to TRBD1. Losses at the gene ends were 0 bases for V and 0 bases for J; bases not matched to a gene: 8. The CDR3 is made up of 18 amino acids. CDR1 is SGHDT and CDR2 is YYEEEE in the germline V gene. This CDR3 is CASSLGTGLRDSNQPQHF. In DNA form, the CDR3 reads TGTGCCAGCAGCTTGGGGACAGGGCTACGAGATAGCAATCAGCCCCAGCATTTT.

This clone was detected only a few times. The gene calls are TRBV3-1 (or the pseudogene TRBV3-2) and TRBJ1-3; 7 bases map to TRBD1. The CDR3 has 14 residues. The ends lost 5 bases at V and 2 bases at J; junction bases unmatched: 3. The germline CDR1 and CDR2 sequences are LGHDT and YNNKEL (reference sequence). The CDR3: CASSRTGTGNTIYF. The CDR3 DNA sequence: TGTGCCAGCAGCAGGACAGGTACTGGAAACACCATATATTTT.

The chain links TRBV10-3 to TRBJ1-2; D remains ambiguous. Trimming left V 9 bases short and J 2 bases short, with 13 bases between. Germline V gene sequence: CDR1 ENHRY, CDR2 SYGVKD. The CDR3 is 13 amino acids. In DNA, the CDR3 is TGTGCCATGAACGACGCCACCAACTATGGCTACACCTTC. Protein: CAMNDATNYGYTF.

This clone was observed a few times. The chain couples TRBV4-1 to TRBJ2-1, with TRBD2 as a possible D gene (6 bases). Trimming shortened V by 3 bases and J by 4 bases, and 16 bases separated the two germline ends. The CDR3 length is 16 residues. Per germline, CDR1 MGHRA and CDR2 YSYEKL. This CDR3 is CASSQRERALYNEQFF. The CDR3 DNA follows: TGCGCCAGCAGCCAGAGGGAGCGGGCACTTTACAATGAGCAGTTCTTC.

This clone was picked up a small number of times. The chain uses TRBV19 and TRBJ1-2; maybe TRBD1 (5 bases). The CDR3 contains 13 residues. Germline V gene data show CDR1 as LNHDA and CDR2 as SQIVND (reference sequence). Between the trimmed V and J ends, which lost 8 bases and 8 bases, there was a span of 18 bases. CDR3 sequence: CASATERLKGYTF. CDR3 bases: TGTGCCAGTGCGACAGAAAGACTTAAGGGCTACACCTTC.

This clone was detected once. The chain couples TRBV15 to TRBJ2-7; TRBD1 matches at 7 bases. CDR3 length equals 15 residues. Germline CDR1 is LNHNV and CDR2 is YYDKDF (reference sequence). J lost 3 bases, V lost 3 bases, and 8 bases had no gene match. This CDR3 reads CATSSIGGISYEQYF. The CDR3 DNA reads as TGTGCCACCAGCAGTATAGGGGGCATTAGCTACGAGCAGTACTTC.

The chain links TRBV6-5 to TRBJ2-1; weak D call: TRBD2 (6 bases). Germline V lookup: CDR1 MNHEY, CDR2 SVGAGI. The V and J ends lost 0 bases and 10 bases respectively, with 10 bases between them. CDR3 length equals 13 residues. The chain's CDR3 is CASSYSILAEQFF. The CDR3 DNA reads as TGTGCCAGCAGTTACTCGATTCTAGCGGAGCAGTTCTTC.